The 12 T cell receptor beta chains below were found in one sample sequenced in a study of T cell repertoires and HLA-DP antigens. Repertoires were generated with immunoSEQ multiplex PCR, while TCRdb's copy carries only in-frame clones and drops some. The sample holds roughly 120,000 clones, around 92% seen once. The antigens for these receptors are not known. Sequencing was carried out using CD4+ T cells from PBMCs. These receptors were taken from a woman between 18 and 29 years old in good health and CMV-seronegative.

The chain recombines TRBV28 with TRBJ2-3; 12 positions agree with TRBD2. V was pared by 6 bases and J by 4 bases, with 14 bases of the junction left unmatched. This CDR3 spans 18 amino acids. Germline CDR1 and CDR2: MDHEN and SYDVKM. The CDR3 region has the DNA TGTGCCAGCAGACGAGACGGGTCTAGCGGGAGGGCCGCAGATACGCAGTATTTT. It codes for CASRRDGSSGRAADTQYF.

In this sample, this clone turned up a few times. The chain couples TRBV11-3 to TRBJ1-1; no clear D. The CDR3 is 15 amino acids. Per the germline V gene, CDR1 is SGHNT and CDR2 is YENEEA. Trimming cost V 1 base and J 0 bases, with 9 bases left between them. Here the CDR3 reads CASSLVRDMNTEAFF. In DNA form, the CDR3 reads TGTGCCAGCAGCTTAGTGAGAGATATGAACACTGAAGCTTTCTTT.

V is TRBV27 and J is TRBJ1-4; a weak D match, TRBD1 (5 bases). CDR1 and CDR2 from the germline V gene are MNHEY and SMNVEV (reference sequence). The CDR3 has 15 residues. Trimming cost V 7 bases and J 4 bases, with 16 bases left between them. CDR3 region: CASKRPGSGNEKLFF. CDR3 sequence (DNA): TGTGCCAGCAAACGACCAGGGTCCGGTAATGAAAAACTGTTTTTT.

This clone was seen just once. CDR3 loop: CASTTEQFF. The CDR3 DNA follows: TGTGCCAGCACCACAGAGCAGTTCTTC. The V call is TRBV6-6, the J call TRBJ2-1; D unresolved. This CDR3 has 9 amino acids. Germline assignment: CDR1 MNHNY and CDR2 SVGAGI (reference sequence). V lost 7 bases and J 10 bases, leaving 5 bases between the germline ends.

This rearrangement joins TRBV7-3 to TRBJ2-3, with 15 bases that match TRBD2. V trimming: 1 base; J trimming: 6 bases; junction bases outside the gene matches: 8. The CDR3 runs 18 residues. CDR1 SGHTA and CDR2 FQGTGA come from the germline V gene. The CDR3 is CASSLMRRGLAGGDTQYF. In nucleotides, the CDR3 is TGTGCCAGCAGCTTAATGAGGAGGGGACTAGCGGGGGGCGATACGCAGTATTTT.

The chain carries TRBV14 and TRBJ2-7; 9 nucleotides line up with TRBD1. The CDR3 totals 18 residues. J was trimmed by 3 bases and V by 2 bases; bases with no gene match: 14. Germline V gene lookup returns CDR1 SGHDN and CDR2 FVKESK. Here the CDR3 reads CASSQRTGDLPRFYEQYF. Here the CDR3 DNA reads TGTGCCAGCAGCCAACGGACAGGGGACCTACCTCGGTTCTACGAGCAGTACTTC.

The chain is built from TRBV5-1 and TRBJ2-3; TRBD1 aligns across 9 bases. Germline-derived CDR1 and CDR2 are SGHRS and YFSETQ. V was clipped by 0 bases and J by 4 bases; unmatched bases: 3. This CDR3 has 15 residues. The CDR3 region has the DNA TGCGCCAGCAGCTTGGTTACAGGGGGCCCAGATACGCAGTATTTT. Translating gives CASSLVTGGPDTQYF. Full variable domain (rest looked up from reference TRBV5-1 and TRBJ2-3): KAGVTQTPRYLIKTRGQQVTLSCSPISGHRSVSWYQQTPGQGLQFLFEYFSETQRNKGNFPGRFSGRQFSNSRSEMNVSTLELGDSALYLCASSLVTGGPDTQYFGPGTRLTVL.

J is TRBJ2-2 and V is TRBV4-3, with D hard to call. Germline CDR1 reads LGHNA; CDR2 reads YSLEER. Trimming removed 4 bases at V and 4 bases at J, with 4 bases between. The CDR3 contains 12 residues. The CDR3 bases are TGCGCCAGCAGCCGGACCACCGGGGAGCTGTTTTTT. It is translated as CASSRTTGELFF.

This clone was seen once. The chain has TRBV28 and TRBJ2-3, with a possible D match to TRBD1 (6 bases). The CDR3 is 14 residues long. The ends were cut back, 6 bases at V and 6 bases at J, with 16 bases in the middle. Germline V CDR1 and CDR2: MDHEN, SYDVKM. As DNA, the CDR3 is TGTGCCAGCAGCCCTGACAGGTTTGGGGATACGCAGTATTTT. It translates to CASSPDRFGDTQYF.

The chain has TRBV6-5 and TRBJ1-5; D not certain. CDR1 is MNHEY, CDR2 SVGAGI, per germline. The CDR3 extends over 12 amino acids. Trimming took 6 bases from V and 3 from J, leaving 6 bases between them. The CDR3 protein is CASRIPNQPQHF. CDR3 bases: TGTGCCAGCAGGATACCCAATCAGCCCCAGCATTTT.

This rearrangement joins TRBV18 to TRBJ2-2; 7 bases map to TRBD2. The CDR3 runs 15 residues. After removal of 3 bases from V and 3 bases from J, the junction contained 4 bases not matched to a gene. The germline V gene encodes CDR1 KGHSH and CDR2 LQKENI. Here the CDR3 DNA reads TGTGCCAGCTCACCGGCTAGCGGATACACCGGGGAGCTGTTTTTT. Amino acid sequence: CASSPASGYTGELFF.

The CDR3 sequence is CASSLSGGVYNEQFF. The DNA for the CDR3 is TGTGCCAGCAGCCTCTCGGGAGGCGTTTACAATGAGCAGTTCTTC. This chain uses TRBV5-6 with TRBJ2-1, with TRBD2 matching over 7 bases. Germline CDR1 reads SGHDT; CDR2 reads YYEEEE. This CDR3 region has 15 residues. With V trimmed by 4 bases and J by 4 bases, 8 bases remained unmatched.